The clone carrying this T cell receptor beta chain has only one observation. One end of the junction does not line up with germline, which may come from a read error. The data were obtained in a study of blood T cell repertoires in COVID-19. The repertoire was sequenced with immunoSEQ multiplex PCR; TCRdb's copy has only in-frame clones and lacks some. The repertoire holds roughly 360,000 clones, with 80% to 90% as singletons. Sequenced material: PBMCs or T cells enriched from blood (not recorded which). This sequence was found in a man in his thirties or forties who had recovered from COVID-19.

CDR3 region: CASSLGVAGPRETQYF. The CDR3 bases are TGTGCTAGCAGCTTAGGAGTAGCGGGCCCACGGGAGACCCAGTACTTC. The genes are TRBV7-7 and TRBJ2-5; 7 nucleotides agree with TRBD2. The length of the CDR3 is 16 residues. Per germline, CDR1 SSHAT and CDR2 FNYEAQ (reference sequence).